The T cell receptor beta chain described here comes from a study of beta chain features in type 1 diabetes. Study conclusions and caveats: Cells with high TCR expression could be over-represented when cDNA is sequenced. TCRB rearrangement may or may not be influenced by HLA type; here this remained unresolved.

This clone has just a few counts. Its target is unknown. This may come from a read error, since a much larger clone is one base off. The germline V and J ends were trimmed by 7 bases and 7 bases, with 11 bases remaining between them. Germline CDR1 reads SGHDT; CDR2 reads YYEEEE. CDR3 length: 12 residues. Reverse transcription of all isolated RNA meant that expressed TCRB transcripts were sequenced. Profiling relied on immunoSEQ multiplex PCR, and the TCRdb table lists in-frame clones only, not all of them. This repertoire shows 200,000 to 250,000 clones, roughly 11% found once; its top ten account for less than 1.5%. Averaging approximately 120 mL, one heparinised blood draw came from each individual donor. Via CD45RO/CCR7/CD25/CD127/CD95/CD27, cells of the CD4+ naive, central memory, regulatory and stem cell-like memory subsets were sorted.

The chain couples TRBV5-6 to TRBJ2-2, with unresolved D. The sequencing sample was made of central memory CD4+ T cells from blood. This sequence originates from a man aged 18 to 29 in good health. Written as DNA, the CDR3 is TGTGCCAGCTGCGGTTGGTTCGGGGAGCTGTTTTTT. It encodes CASCGWFGELFF.